This is a list of T cell receptor beta chains from one sample in a study of blood T cell repertoires in COVID-19. Measured with immunoSEQ multiplex PCR; TCRdb has only the in-frame clones, and not every one. The sample consists of about 170,000 clones, around 84% of them appearing once. Sequenced input: peripheral blood. These receptor sequences come from a woman older than 75 with COVID-19, enrolled during active disease. The CDR3 runs from the conserved cysteine through the conserved F or W. Fields, in order: D gene, V gene, J gene, clone size, CDR3 DNA, CDR3 protein. D genes are given only for firm matches. Size tells how often a clone was seen (once, few, many) or the class of an expanded clone, and some rows leave it out.

>TRBD2|TRBV3-1/TRBV3-2|TRBJ2-2|-
TGTGCCAGCAGCCCTTCCGGGACTAGGTTGGGTCCCGGGGAGCTGTTTTTT
CASSPSGTRLGPGELFF
>TRBD1|TRBV28|TRBJ1-5|-
TGTGCCAGCAGATGGACAGGCGGCGGTCAGCCCCAGCATTTT
CASRWTGGGQPQHF
>TRBD2|TRBV18|TRBJ2-1|-
TGTGCCAGCTCACCACCGGCTAGCGGGAGTAACAATGAGCAGTTCTTC
CASSPPASGSNNEQFF
>TRBD2|TRBV11-2|TRBJ2-1|-
TGTGCCAGCAGCTGGACTAGCGGGAGTCTCGATGAGCAGTTCTTC
CASSWTSGSLDEQFF
>-|TRBV6-6|TRBJ1-2|-
TGTGCCAGCAGTCCCGACTTGAGTCCCGGCTACACCTTC
CASSPDLSPGYTF
>-|TRBV13|TRBJ1-3|once
TGTGCCAGCACGACCGGGGGGGTTGGAAACACCATATATTTT
CASTTGGVGNTIYF
>TRBD2|TRBV27|TRBJ2-1|-
TGTGCCAGCAAATATAGCGGGAGCAATGAGCAGTTCTTC
CASKYSGSNEQFF
>TRBD1|TRBV5-4|TRBJ2-3|-
TGTGCCAGCAGCTGGGGACAGGGGCTAGCGGATACGCAGTATTTT
CASSWGQGLADTQYF
>-|TRBV5-1|TRBJ2-3|-
TGCGCCAGCAGCTTGGCCACTGGTTCGGATACGCAGTATTTT
CASSLATGSDTQYF
>-|TRBV11-3|TRBJ2-7|-
TGTGCCAGCAGCTTAGCCACGGAGGGTTCCGAGCAGTACTTC
CASSLATEGSEQYF
>-|TRBV7-2|TRBJ1-5|-
TGTGCCAGCACCCGGGATCCCAATCAGCCCCAGCATTTT
CASTRDPNQPQHF
>TRBD1|TRBV18|TRBJ2-7|-
TGTGCCAGCGATGTAGGGACAGGGCGCGAGCAGTACTTC
CASDVGTGREQYF
>TRBD1|TRBV28|TRBJ2-7|-
TGTGCCAGCAGTTTATCCGGGACAGGGGTCGAGCAGTACTTC
CASSLSGTGVEQYF
>TRBD1|TRBV4-3|TRBJ1-4|-
TGCGCCAGCAGCCGAACCACCTCGTCGGGACAGATGCCAGTTTGGGAAAAACTGTTTTTT
CASSRTTSSGQMPVWEKLFF
>TRBD1|TRBV19|TRBJ2-4|-
TGTGCCAGTGCCGGGACAGGGGCAGACATTCAGTACTTC
CASAGTGADIQYF
>TRBD1|TRBV27|TRBJ1-4|few
TGTGCCAGCAGTCGGGACAGGACTAATGAAAAACTGTTTTTT
CASSRDRTNEKLFF
>TRBD1|TRBV19|TRBJ1-6|-
TGTGCCAGTAGGCTAACAGGGGCAGGTAATTCACCCCTCCACTTT
CASRLTGAGNSPLHF
>TRBD1|TRBV5-4|TRBJ1-2|few
TGTGCCAGCAGCCCTAGTTACGACAGGGACTATGGCTACACCTTC
CASSPSYDRDYGYTF
>-|TRBV21-1|TRBJ2-4|-
TGTGCCAGCAGCATTAAAAGGGGACTAGCGGGAGCCCTAAACATTCAGTACTTC
CASSIKRGLAGALNIQYF
>TRBD1|TRBV18|TRBJ2-5|-
TGTGCCAGCTCACCGGGACAGCAAGAGACCCAGTACTTC
CASSPGQQETQYF
>-|TRBV5-6|TRBJ2-5|-
TGTGCCAGCAGCTTATATCAAGAGACCCAGTACTTC
CASSLYQETQYF
>-|TRBV27|TRBJ2-7|-
TGTGCCAGCTGCTATAGAGGCAGGGTAGGCTACGAGCAGTACTTC
CASCYRGRVGYEQYF
>-|TRBV5-5|TRBJ1-1|-
TGTGCCAGCAGCCGCGGGACGGCGTATGAAGCTTTCTTT
CASSRGTAYEAFF
>-|TRBV15|TRBJ1-1|-
TGTGCCACCAGCAGAGGCGAGAATAAGCCTTACACTGAAGCTTTCTTT
CATSRGENKPYTEAFF
>TRBD2|TRBV6-2/TRBV6-3|TRBJ2-7|once
TGTGCCAGCAGTTGGACTAGCGGGACCCCCTACGAGCAGTACTTC
CASSWTSGTPYEQYF
>-|TRBV27|TRBJ1-1|-
TGTGCCAGCAGGGTGATCGGTAACACTGAAGCTTTCTTT
CASRVIGNTEAFF
>TRBD1|TRBV27|TRBJ2-2|-
TGTGCCAGCAGAGACAGGGGGCCTGGGGAGCTGTTTTTT
CASRDRGPGELFF
>-|TRBV5-4|TRBJ2-7|-
TGTGCCAGCAGCTCTAACGGTGGAGGTGGTTCCTACGAGCAGTACTTC
CASSSNGGGGSYEQYF